Listed below are T cell receptor beta chains from one sample, sequenced in a study of radiation and T cells in renal cell carcinoma. Here immunoSEQ multiplex PCR was the method, and the copy in TCRdb shows in-frame clones only, minus some. The sample contains some 30,000 clones, 81% of which appear only once. Sequences were derived from blood, sampled from a patient whose treatment included radiotherapy and nephrectomy. The receptors originated from a man aged 55 to 70 with renal cell carcinoma. The CDR3 runs from the conserved cysteine through the conserved F or W. A D gene is named only where the DNA matches it firmly. The size of a clone is reported for some rows only, either as once, few or many, or as a class for expanded clones.

d_call,v_call,j_call,clone_size,cdr3_nt,cdr3_aa
NA,TRBV19,TRBJ1-1,few,TGTGCCACCGTCGGACGGGGAACTGAAGCTTTCTTT,CATVGRGTEAFF
TRBD1,TRBV7-2,TRBJ2-7,NA,TGTGCCAGCAGCGTGGGACAGGCCTACGAGCAGTACTTC,CASSVGQAYEQYF
TRBD2,TRBV4-3,TRBJ2-7,once,TGCGCCAGCAGCCAAGAACTAGCGGGAGGGGGGTCCTACGAGCAGTACTTC,CASSQELAGGGSYEQYF
TRBD2,TRBV5-4,TRBJ2-7,NA,TGTGCCAGCAGCTCAAGGACTAGCGGGAGTGGCGAGCAGTACTTC,CASSSRTSGSGEQYF
NA,TRBV30,TRBJ1-5,NA,TGTGCCCTGGCGGGGGGGAACAATCAGCCCCAGCATTTT,CALAGGNNQPQHF
NA,TRBV7-2,TRBJ1-1,once,TGTGCCAGCAACATAAGGGTGAACACTGAAGCTTTCTTT,CASNIRVNTEAFF
TRBD1,TRBV2,TRBJ1-4,NA,TGTGCCAGCAGTCCCGGGGGGACAGGGGAAAATGAAAAACTGTTTTTT,CASSPGGTGENEKLFF
NA,TRBV6-1,TRBJ1-5,NA,TGTGCCAGCAGTGAACGGCCCGGAGAACAGCCCCAGCATTTT,CASSERPGEQPQHF
TRBD2,TRBV6-5,TRBJ2-7,NA,TGTGCCACCCTAGCGGGCGCTAGCTCCTACGAGCAGTACTTC,CATLAGASSYEQYF
NA,TRBV7-2,TRBJ1-2,NA,TGTGCCAGCAGCTTGCGGGGAGGAGGACTCTATGGCTACACCTTC,CASSLRGGGLYGYTF
NA,TRBV16,TRBJ1-1,once,TGTGCCAGCGCCCTCGCCAGTCGGGCTTTCTTT,CASALASRAFF
NA,TRBV10-1,TRBJ2-1,NA,TGCGCCAGCAGTGAAGGCAGGGGATCCTACAATGAGCAGTTCTTC,CASSEGRGSYNEQFF
NA,TRBV27,TRBJ1-2,few,TGTGCCAGCAGTTTATATCAGGGGAGCGGCTACACCTTC,CASSLYQGSGYTF
TRBD1,TRBV4-3,TRBJ1-2,NA,TGCGCCAGCAGCTACAAAAACACACAGGGGGCGAACTATGGCTACACCTTC,CASSYKNTQGANYGYTF
TRBD1,TRBV2,TRBJ1-1,NA,TGTGCCAGCAGTAACAGGGGTTGGGACACTGAAGCTTTCTTT,CASSNRGWDTEAFF
NA,TRBV30,TRBJ1-1,NA,TGTGCCTGGAGTATTGAGGGCCCTCCAAAGGACACTGAAGCTTTCTTT,CAWSIEGPPKDTEAFF
NA,TRBV7-3,TRBJ1-1,few,TGTGCCAGCAGCTTAACCGGCGCCGCAGGGGATACTGAAGCTTTCTTT,CASSLTGAAGDTEAFF
TRBD1,TRBV7-2,TRBJ2-5,NA,TGTGCCAGCAGCGCCCGACAGGGGGCTTTAGAGACCCAGTACTTC,CASSARQGALETQYF
NA,TRBV15,TRBJ1-4,few,TGTGCCACCAGCAGAAACATTCGTCAGCGGGGAGATAATGAAAAACTGTTTTTT,CATSRNIRQRGDNEKLFF
NA,TRBV12-5,TRBJ2-7,NA,TGTGCTAGTGGTTTGCCGAGGACTGGGGAAGGTATCGAGCAGTACTTC,CASGLPRTGEGIEQYF
NA,TRBV12-5,TRBJ2-7,NA,TGTGCTAGTGGTTTGGTATTGGCAGGAGGTCCTTACGAGCAGTACTTC,CASGLVLAGGPYEQYF
NA,TRBV5-1,TRBJ2-1,NA,TGCGCCAGCAGCTTGTCCGTCCTGCCGCTAAATGAGCAGTTCTTC,CASSLSVLPLNEQFF
TRBD1,TRBV10-3,TRBJ1-3,NA,TGTGCCGCAACCGGGACAGGGGCTGGAAACACCATATATTTT,CAATGTGAGNTIYF
NA,TRBV7-8,TRBJ2-3,NA,TGTGCCAGCAGCTTAGCGTTACTACCAGGGAGGGATACGCAGTATTTT,CASSLALLPGRDTQYF
TRBD1,TRBV18,TRBJ2-5,NA,TGTGCCAGCTCGGCTCTCCGGGACAGGGTACGCCAAGAGACCCAGTACTTC,CASSALRDRVRQETQYF
NA,TRBV2,TRBJ2-3,NA,TGTGCCAGCAGCAGTGGGCCGACCACAGATACGCAGTATTTT,CASSSGPTTDTQYF
TRBD2,TRBV5-1,TRBJ2-5,NA,TGCGCCAGCAGCTGGACGATTCCAAGGACTAGCGGGAGGCAAGAGACCCAGTACTTC,CASSWTIPRTSGRQETQYF
TRBD2,TRBV7-2,TRBJ2-7,NA,TGTGCCAGCAGCTCCCGTTCTAGCGGGAGTTTTGAGCAGTACTTC,CASSSRSSGSFEQYF
NA,TRBV7-9,TRBJ1-1,NA,TGTGCCAGCACCCGGGCGGAGAACACTGAAGCTTTCTTT,CASTRAENTEAFF
NA,TRBV7-2,TRBJ2-3,few,TGTGCCAGCAGAACGACAGATACGCAGTATTTT,CASRTTDTQYF
NA,TRBV18,TRBJ1-1,NA,TGTGCCAGCTCACCTACAGATTTCCGGTGGGGCGCTGAAGCTTTCTTT,CASSPTDFRWGAEAFF
TRBD2,TRBV11-2,TRBJ2-7,NA,TGTGCCAGCAGCCCCGGGGTTGCGGGAGGCGCCCACTACGAGCAGTACTTC,CASSPGVAGGAHYEQYF
TRBD2,TRBV4-1,TRBJ2-1,NA,TGCGCCAGCAGCCAAGATTCGTTTAGCGGGAACGGGAAGGATGAGCAGTTCTTC,CASSQDSFSGNGKDEQFF
TRBD2,TRBV29-1,TRBJ2-3,NA,TGCAGCGCTAAAGGACTAGCAGCCACAGATACGCAGTATTTT,CSAKGLAATDTQYF
TRBD2,TRBV5-1,TRBJ2-3,once,TGCGCCAGCAGCCCGGGAGGACTAGCGGGAGGGTGGGCAGATACGCAGTATTTT,CASSPGGLAGGWADTQYF
NA,TRBV7-2,TRBJ1-5,NA,TGTGCCAGCAGTTCCACGGATCAGCCCCAGCATTTT,CASSSTDQPQHF
NA,TRBV6-6,TRBJ2-7,NA,TGTGCCAGCAGTTACGTGGCCGCTGACGAGCAGTACTTC,CASSYVAADEQYF
NA,TRBV4-1,TRBJ1-4,NA,TGCGCCAGCAGCCAAGAGGCGTGGGGTCGGGCTAATGAAAAACTGTTTTTT,CASSQEAWGRANEKLFF
NA,TRBV2,TRBJ1-1,few,TGTGCCAGCAGTGAAGCTGGTGGCAGGGAAGCTTTCTTT,CASSEAGGREAFF
NA,TRBV9,TRBJ1-1,NA,TGTGCCAGCAGCGTAGGTTGGGGGTGGACTGAAGCTTTCTTT,CASSVGWGWTEAFF
NA,TRBV19,TRBJ2-5,NA,TGTGCCAGTAGTGCCCGGACGGTCCAGGAGACCCAGTACTTC,CASSARTVQETQYF
NA,TRBV10-3,TRBJ2-5,once,TGTGCCATCAGCGGCGGGAACTATCAGCAGTACTTC,CAISGGNYQQYF
NA,TRBV4-1,TRBJ2-3,NA,TGCGCCAGCAGCTTACAGGGAGCAGATACGCAGTATTTT,CASSLQGADTQYF
NA,TRBV2,TRBJ2-1,NA,TGTGCCAGCAGTGTTACCCCCAGGCGCGTAACCTACAATGAGCAGTTCTTC,CASSVTPRRVTYNEQFF
NA,TRBV15,TRBJ2-7,once,TGTGCCACCAGCCGAATCGGGGGAAGCGAGCAGTACTTC,CATSRIGGSEQYF
TRBD1,TRBV7-2,TRBJ2-7,NA,TGTGCCAGCAGCCCCGGGACAGGGGTTTTCTCCTACGAGCAGTACTTC,CASSPGTGVFSYEQYF
TRBD2,TRBV7-2,TRBJ2-2,NA,TGTGCCAGCAGCTTGGCTAGCGGGAGGCCCGGGGAGCTGTTTTTT,CASSLASGRPGELFF
TRBD1,TRBV4-1,TRBJ1-4,once,TGCGCCAGCAGCCACGGTAACAGGGGCCAAGTCGAAAAACTGTTTTTT,CASSHGNRGQVEKLFF
NA,TRBV29-1,TRBJ2-1,NA,TGCAGCGTTGGCCGGGTGCGCCAGCAGTTCTTC,CSVGRVRQQFF
TRBD1,TRBV5-1,TRBJ2-1,NA,TGCGCCAGCAGCGCCGGGACAGAATACAATGAGCAGTTCTTC,CASSAGTEYNEQFF
NA,TRBV11-2,TRBJ2-3,NA,TGTGCCAGCAGCTTCGCAGATACGCAGTATTTT,CASSFADTQYF
TRBD2,TRBV2,TRBJ2-1,NA,TGTGCCAGCAGGACCGGGACTAGCGGGAGGGGGGTCAACAATGAGCAGTTCTTC,CASRTGTSGRGVNNEQFF
TRBD1,TRBV7-9,TRBJ2-3,NA,TGTGCCAGCAGCCCCGACAGGGGATCTTCAGATACGCAGTATTTT,CASSPDRGSSDTQYF
NA,TRBV6-1,TRBJ2-2,once,TGTGCCAGCAGTGAAATGTGGGGCAACACCGGGGAGCTGTTTTTT,CASSEMWGNTGELFF
TRBD1,TRBV7-3,TRBJ2-2,NA,TGTGCCAGCAGCTTAAGGTGGACAGGCGACCGGGGGGAGCTGTTTTTT,CASSLRWTGDRGELFF
TRBD1,TRBV29-1,TRBJ1-5,NA,TGCAGCGCAGGACAGGGCAGCCAGCCCCAGCATTTT,CSAGQGSQPQHF
NA,TRBV11-2,TRBJ1-2,NA,TGTGCCAGCACAACAGGTTACCCCTATGGCTACACCTTC,CASTTGYPYGYTF
NA,TRBV9,TRBJ2-1,NA,TGTGCCAGCAGCCCCCACCCTAGCGTACACAATGAGCAGTTCTTC,CASSPHPSVHNEQFF
TRBD1,TRBV9,TRBJ2-7,NA,TGTGCCAGCAGCGTTGGGGACAGATCCTACGAGCAGTACTTC,CASSVGDRSYEQYF
TRBD2,TRBV4-3,TRBJ2-1,medium-sized,TGCGCCAGCAGTCCCGCGGTAGCGGGCTCCTACAATGAGCAGTTCTTC,CASSPAVAGSYNEQFF